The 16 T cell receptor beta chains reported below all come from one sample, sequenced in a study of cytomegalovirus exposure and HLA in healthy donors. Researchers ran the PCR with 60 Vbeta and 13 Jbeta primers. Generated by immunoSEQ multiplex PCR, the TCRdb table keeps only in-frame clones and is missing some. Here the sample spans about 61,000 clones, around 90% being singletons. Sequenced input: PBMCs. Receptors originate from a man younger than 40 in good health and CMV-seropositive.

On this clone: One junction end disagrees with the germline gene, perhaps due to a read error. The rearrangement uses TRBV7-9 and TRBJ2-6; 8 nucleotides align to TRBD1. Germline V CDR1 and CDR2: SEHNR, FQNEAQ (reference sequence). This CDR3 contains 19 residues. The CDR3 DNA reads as TGTTCCAGCAGCTTACCCCTTCGACAGGGGAGCTCTGGGGCCAACGTCCTGACTTTC. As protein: CSSSLPLRQGSSGANVLTF.

CDR3: CASSLDLGLAGYNEQFF. CDR3 nucleotide sequence: TGTGCCAGCAGCTTAGATCTGGGACTAGCGGGGTACAATGAGCAGTTCTTC. This chain links TRBV11-3 with TRBJ2-1, with 13 bases lining up with TRBD2. Trimming cost V 0 bases and J 4 bases; bases outside gene matches: 3. Germline V gene sequence: CDR1 SGHNT, CDR2 YENEEA. This CDR3 region has 17 residues.

This chain's CDR3 is CASSATGGLNTGELFF. CDR3 nucleotide sequence: TGTGCCAGCAGCGCAACAGGGGGCTTGAACACCGGGGAGCTGTTTTTT. The genes are TRBV9 and TRBJ2-2; 9 nucleotides agree with TRBD1. This CDR3 is built from 16 residues. The germline CDR1 and CDR2 sequences are SGDLS and YYNGEE. V dropped 3 bases and J dropped 1; count of bases not matched to a gene: 4.

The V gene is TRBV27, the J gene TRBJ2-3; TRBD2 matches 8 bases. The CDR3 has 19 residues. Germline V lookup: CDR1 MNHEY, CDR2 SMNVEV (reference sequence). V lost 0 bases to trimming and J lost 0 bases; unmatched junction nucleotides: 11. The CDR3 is CASSLSRASGLRSTDTQYF. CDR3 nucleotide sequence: TGTGCCAGCAGTTTATCGAGGGCTAGCGGGCTAAGGAGCACAGATACGCAGTATTTT.

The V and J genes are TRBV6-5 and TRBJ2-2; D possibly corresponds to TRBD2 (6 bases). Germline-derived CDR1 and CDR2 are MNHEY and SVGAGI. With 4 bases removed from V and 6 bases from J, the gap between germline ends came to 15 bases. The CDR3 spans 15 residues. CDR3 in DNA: TGTGCCAGCAGTTTGGGAACTAGCATTCCCGGGGAGCTGTTTTTT. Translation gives CASSLGTSIPGELFF.

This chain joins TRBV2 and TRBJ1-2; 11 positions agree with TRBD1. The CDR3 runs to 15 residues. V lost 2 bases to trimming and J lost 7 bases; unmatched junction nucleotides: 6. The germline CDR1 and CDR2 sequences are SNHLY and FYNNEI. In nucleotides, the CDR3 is TGTGCCAGCAGTGAAAGGGGACAGGGGGTGGTTGGCTACACCTTC. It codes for CASSERGQGVVGYTF.

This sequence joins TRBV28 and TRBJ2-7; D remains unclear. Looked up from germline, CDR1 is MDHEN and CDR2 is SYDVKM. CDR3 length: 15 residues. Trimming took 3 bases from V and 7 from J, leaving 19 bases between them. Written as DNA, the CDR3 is TGTGCCAGCAGTTTCACCCCGGCCCTCCTCAGGGAGCAGTACTTC. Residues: CASSFTPALLREQYF.

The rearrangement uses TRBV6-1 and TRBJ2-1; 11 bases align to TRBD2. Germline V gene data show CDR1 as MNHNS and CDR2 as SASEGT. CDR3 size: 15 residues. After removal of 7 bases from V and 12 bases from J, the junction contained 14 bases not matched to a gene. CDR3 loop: CASNKLAGASLGQFF. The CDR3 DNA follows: TGTGCCAGCAACAAACTAGCGGGGGCCTCCTTGGGGCAGTTCTTC.

CDR3 sequence (DNA): TGTGCCAGCAGCAGCGACAGGGTACACGAGCAGTACTTC. Its translation is CASSSDRVHEQYF. The chain couples TRBV5-4 to TRBJ2-7; 7 bases align to TRBD1. The V and J ends lost 4 bases and 5 bases, in that order; junction bases with no gene match: 6. This CDR3 region has 13 residues. The germline gives CDR1 SGHNT, CDR2 YYREEE (reference sequence).

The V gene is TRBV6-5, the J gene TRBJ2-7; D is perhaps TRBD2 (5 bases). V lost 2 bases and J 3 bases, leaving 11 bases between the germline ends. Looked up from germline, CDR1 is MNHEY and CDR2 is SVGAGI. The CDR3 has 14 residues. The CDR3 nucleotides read TGTGCCAGCAGTTACGAGGGTTCTAACTACGAGCAGTACTTC. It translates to CASSYEGSNYEQYF.

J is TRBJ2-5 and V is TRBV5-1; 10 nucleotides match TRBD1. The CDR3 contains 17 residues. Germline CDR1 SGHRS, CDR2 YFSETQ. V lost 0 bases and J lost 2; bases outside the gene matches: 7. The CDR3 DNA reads TGCGCCAGCAGCTTGGGAACGGGACAGGGGCTTCAAGAGACCCAGTACTTC. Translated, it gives CASSLGTGQGLQETQYF.

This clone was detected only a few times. The CDR3 DNA sequence: TGTGCCAGCAGTTACTCGTACGGCTCCTACGAGCAGTACTTC. This codes for CASSYSYGSYEQYF. The chain uses TRBV6-6 and TRBJ2-7; D remains unclear. Per germline, CDR1 MNHNY and CDR2 SVGAGI (reference sequence). The V gene lost 0 bases and the J gene lost 0 bases, with 6 bases spanning the gap. The length of the CDR3 is 14 residues.

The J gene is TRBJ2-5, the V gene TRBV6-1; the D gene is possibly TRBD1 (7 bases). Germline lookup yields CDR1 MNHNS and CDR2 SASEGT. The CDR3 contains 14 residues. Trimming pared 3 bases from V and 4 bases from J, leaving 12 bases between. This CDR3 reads CASSDRRGRETQYF. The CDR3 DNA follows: TGTGCCAGCAGTGATAGGAGGGGGCGAGAGACCCAGTACTTC.

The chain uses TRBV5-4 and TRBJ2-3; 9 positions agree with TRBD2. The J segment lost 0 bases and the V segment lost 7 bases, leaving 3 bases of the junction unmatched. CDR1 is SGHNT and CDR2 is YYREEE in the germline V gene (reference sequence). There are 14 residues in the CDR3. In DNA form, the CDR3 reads TGTGCCAGCCGTGGGACTAGCAGCACAGATACGCAGTATTTT. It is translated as CASRGTSSTDTQYF.

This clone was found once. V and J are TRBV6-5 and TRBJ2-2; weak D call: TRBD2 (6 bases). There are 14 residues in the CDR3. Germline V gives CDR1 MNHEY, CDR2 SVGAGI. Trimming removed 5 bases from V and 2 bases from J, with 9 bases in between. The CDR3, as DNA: TGTGCCAGCAGTAGGGACTTTAACACCGGGGAGCTGTTTTTT. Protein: CASSRDFNTGELFF.

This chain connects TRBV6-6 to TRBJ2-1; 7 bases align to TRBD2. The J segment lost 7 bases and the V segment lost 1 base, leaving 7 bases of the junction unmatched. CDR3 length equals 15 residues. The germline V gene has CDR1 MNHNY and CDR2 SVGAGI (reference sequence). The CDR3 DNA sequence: TGTGCCAGCAGTTACTTTGCGGGAGCGATGAATGAGCAGTTCTTC. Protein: CASSYFAGAMNEQFF.